The 23 T cell receptor beta chains given below trace back to one sample, sequenced in a study of beta chain features in type 1 diabetes. Isolated RNA was reverse transcribed in full, so expressed TCRB transcripts were sequenced. Using immunoSEQ multiplex PCR, the repertoire was profiled, and TCRdb retains in-frame clones only, with some absent. The data contain around 500,000 clones, 30% of them singletons. What was sequenced was naive CD4+ T cells from blood. These receptors were obtained from a man in his late teens or twenties in good health.

This clone appeared a few times. This chain uses TRBV29-1 with TRBJ1-1; TRBD1 aligns across 12 bases. This CDR3 is 17 amino acids long. Germline-derived CDR1 and CDR2 are SQVTM and ANQGSEA. V lost 4 bases, J lost 4 bases, and 13 bases stayed unmatched. CDR3 sequence (DNA): TGCAGCGTTGTGGCTTGGGGACAGGGGGCGCTGAGCACTGAAGCTTTCTTT. Amino acids: CSVVAWGQGALSTEAFF.

This clone showed up just a few times. V is TRBV29-1 and J is TRBJ2-1; D gene unclear. Trimming removed 5 bases from V and 1 base from J, with 12 bases in between. Per the germline V gene, CDR1 is SQVTM and CDR2 is ANQGSEA. The CDR3 spans 14 residues. The DNA for the CDR3 is TGCAGCGTTCTCTCAACGAGGTCCTACAATGAGCAGTTCTTC. Protein product: CSVLSTRSYNEQFF.

On this clone itself: Other DNA sequences of this sample code for an identical CDR3. The gene calls are TRBV7-2 and TRBJ1-1; tentatively, D is TRBD1 (5 bases). The V gene's germline CDR1 is SGHTA and CDR2 FQGNSA. This CDR3 contains 13 residues. Trimming pared 4 bases from V and 1 base from J, leaving 7 bases between. The CDR3 protein is CASSSQGNTEAFF. As DNA, the CDR3 is TGTGCCAGCAGCTCCCAGGGGAACACTGAAGCTTTCTTT.

As regards this clone: Other DNA sequences in the same sample also yield this CDR3. The genes are TRBV5-1 and TRBJ2-6; possible D gene TRBD1, 5 bases. CDR3 length equals 15 residues. With 3 bases removed from V and 0 bases from J, the gap between germline ends came to 7 bases. Germline assignment: CDR1 SGHRS and CDR2 YFSETQ. CDR3 in DNA: TGCGCCAGCAGCTCCCAGGGCTCTGGGGCCAACGTCCTGACTTTC. Protein sequence: CASSSQGSGANVLTF.

The chain is built from TRBV2 and TRBJ1-4; D is unresolved. CDR1 is SNHLY and CDR2 is FYNNEI in the germline V gene. The ends were cut back, 4 bases at V and 6 bases at J, with 6 bases in the middle. The CDR3 is 12 residues long. CDR3 in amino acids: CASSGDYEKLFF. For the CDR3, the DNA is TGTGCCAGCAGTGGGGATTATGAAAAACTGTTTTTT.

This chain links TRBV7-2 with TRBJ2-7, with 9 bases lining up with TRBD2. CDR1 is SGHTA and CDR2 is FQGNSA in the germline V gene. This CDR3 is 15 amino acids long. J gave up 3 bases and V 1 base, and 4 bases lay outside the gene matches. The CDR3: CASSLVIAGDYEQYF. The CDR3 DNA reads as TGTGCCAGCAGCTTAGTCATAGCGGGAGACTACGAGCAGTACTTC.

V is TRBV6-6 and J is TRBJ2-1; D unresolved. Germline CDR1 reads MNHNY; CDR2 reads SVGAGI (reference sequence). Deletions cut 6 bases from V and 7 bases from J, with 7 bases between. The CDR3 length is 11 residues. The CDR3 DNA reads as TGTGCCAGCAGCCAACTAAATGAGCAGTTCTTC. This translates into CASSQLNEQFF.

The table lists this clone with a few counts. This chain joins TRBV15 and TRBJ2-3; TRBD2 matches at 11 bases. CDR3 length: 17 residues. CDR1 and CDR2 (germline): LNHNV, YYDKDF (reference sequence). V lost 2 bases, J lost 4 bases, and 8 bases stayed unmatched. CDR3 sequence: CATSRPRTSGYADTQYF. The DNA of the CDR3 is TGTGCCACCAGCAGACCTCGGACTAGCGGGTACGCAGATACGCAGTATTTT.

This clone has only a few counts. J is TRBJ2-5 and V is TRBV7-6; tentative D call: TRBD2 (5 bases). The germline gives CDR1 SGHVS, CDR2 FNYEAQ. V lost 3 bases and J 3 bases, leaving 11 bases between the germline ends. CDR3 length: 14 amino acids. The CDR3 DNA is TGTGCCAGCAGCTTCTGGGAGTGGGAAGAGACCCAGTACTTC. It encodes CASSFWEWEETQYF.

This clone was seen more than once but under ten times. V usage is TRBV6-6 and J usage is TRBJ2-7, with D perhaps matching TRBD2 (6 bases). The CDR3 has 16 residues. Trimming pared 8 bases from V and 4 bases from J, leaving 24 bases between. CDR1 MNHNY and CDR2 SVGAGI come from the germline V gene (reference sequence). CDR3 DNA: TGTGCCAGCCACAGTACGTACGGGAGTATGCGATACGAGCAGTACTTC. This encodes CASHSTYGSMRYEQYF.

The gene calls are TRBV19 and TRBJ2-3, with TRBD2 matching over 8 bases. The CDR3 length is 18 residues. J was trimmed by 4 bases and V by 6 bases; bases with no gene match: 18. CDR1 and CDR2 from the germline V gene are LNHDA and SQIVND (reference sequence). This CDR3 is CASRAGPGREGHADTQYF. CDR3 sequence (DNA): TGTGCCAGTAGAGCCGGCCCCGGACGGGAGGGCCATGCAGATACGCAGTATTTT.

The J gene is TRBJ2-1, the V gene TRBV30; no clear D. This CDR3 is built from 11 residues. V dropped 4 bases and J dropped 7 bases, with 8 bases sitting between them. Germline loops: CDR1 GTSNPN, CDR2 SVGIG (reference sequence). This CDR3 is CAWTVVNEQFF. The DNA of the CDR3 is TGTGCCTGGACCGTGGTGAATGAGCAGTTCTTC.

In its sample, this clone was seen a few times. The chain employs TRBV30 and TRBJ2-7, with D possibly being TRBD2 (8 bases). The CDR3 covers 14 residues. With 8 bases removed from V and 4 bases from J, the gap between germline ends came to 21 bases. The germline V gene encodes CDR1 GTSNPN and CDR2 SVGIG (reference sequence). CDR3 DNA: TGTGCCCTGACGAAGGTAGCGGGACAGTACGAGCAGTACTTC. Translated, it gives CALTKVAGQYEQYF.

V gene TRBV27 combines with J gene TRBJ2-3; the D gene could be TRBD1 or TRBD2 (6 bases each). Germline CDR1 reads MNHEY; CDR2 reads SMNVEV (reference sequence). The CDR3 totals 17 residues. V gave up 2 bases and J gave up 4 bases, with 19 bases separating them. In DNA, the CDR3 is TGTGCCAGCAGTTTACGGGTCGGAGGGGGTGGGCCAGATACGCAGTATTTT. Translation gives CASSLRVGGGGPDTQYF.

This clone was picked up one time. The rearrangement uses TRBV5-1 and TRBJ2-7, with 10 positions matching TRBD2. The germline V gene encodes CDR1 SGHRS and CDR2 YFSETQ. This CDR3 is built from 15 residues. Germline trimming cut 4 bases from V and 0 bases from J; bases unmatched to any gene: 4. DNA of the CDR3: TGCGCCAGCAGCCCAGGGACTAGCGCCTCCTACGAGCAGTACTTC. Its translation is CASSPGTSASYEQYF.

This clone was counted a few times. The chain employs TRBV19 and TRBJ2-5, with TRBD2 matching 11 bases. Looked up from germline, CDR1 is LNHDA and CDR2 is SQIVND (reference sequence). The CDR3 has 16 residues. Trimming at V came to 6 bases and at J to 4 bases, leaving 10 bases not matched to a gene. The CDR3 here is CASRRIAGGPGETQYF. CDR3 sequence (DNA): TGTGCCAGTAGGAGAATAGCGGGAGGGCCGGGAGAGACCCAGTACTTC.

The V call is TRBV7-2, the J call TRBJ2-7; tentative D call: TRBD2 (6 bases). Germline loops: CDR1 SGHTA, CDR2 FQGNSA. V lost 1 base, J lost 5 bases, and 15 bases lay in between. The CDR3 length is 15 residues. CDR3 bases: TGTGCCAGCAGCTTAGGAGGGACTCGGCGGGACGAGCAGTACTTC. As protein: CASSLGGTRRDEQYF.

V usage is TRBV29-1 and J usage is TRBJ1-2, with D tentatively TRBD1 (5 bases). The germline V and J ends were trimmed by 7 bases and 8 bases, with 17 bases remaining between them. The CDR3 has 12 residues. Germline CDR1 SQVTM, CDR2 ANQGSEA. The CDR3 coding sequence is TGCAGCGCGACCCAGGGCGCGGAGGGCTACACCTTC. This encodes CSATQGAEGYTF.

As to this clone: Other DNA sequences from this sample encode an identical CDR3 as well. This chain connects TRBV29-1 to TRBJ2-7; 11 nucleotides line up with TRBD2. The CDR3 loop spans 14 amino acids. Germline V gene data show CDR1 as SQVTM and CDR2 as ANQGSEA. The J segment lost 2 bases and the V segment lost 3 bases, leaving 3 bases of the junction unmatched. The CDR3: CSVDGTSGTYEQYF. The CDR3 bases are TGCAGCGTTGACGGGACTAGCGGAACCTACGAGCAGTACTTC.

The V gene is TRBV2, the J gene TRBJ1-1; a possible D gene is TRBD1 (5 bases). The CDR3 has 13 amino acids. V was clipped by 7 bases and J by 1 base, with 10 bases between them. Germline V gene data show CDR1 as SNHLY and CDR2 as FYNNEI. CDR3 DNA: TGTGCCAGCACTCGGGGGGAGAACACTGAAGCTTTCTTT. The encoded protein is CASTRGENTEAFF.

This clone was counted between two and nine times. The chain recombines TRBV2 with TRBJ2-1; D unresolved. In germline, CDR1 is SNHLY, CDR2 FYNNEI. V was shortened by 8 bases and J by 4 bases, with 6 bases between the two germline ends. The CDR3 length is 11 residues. This chain's CDR3 is CASGKYNEQFF. The DNA of the CDR3 is TGTGCCAGCGGAAAATACAATGAGCAGTTCTTC.

V is TRBV7-8 and J is TRBJ2-7, with D possibly being TRBD2 (6 bases). In germline, CDR1 is SGHVS, CDR2 FQNEAQ. The CDR3 contains 15 residues. V dropped 5 bases and J dropped 3 bases, with 17 bases sitting between them. The CDR3 loop is CASSTYSGGFYEQYF. The CDR3 nucleotides read TGTGCCAGCAGCACCTATAGCGGAGGGTTCTACGAGCAGTACTTC.

The chain employs TRBV7-2 and TRBJ2-3; D uncertain. Trimming took off 3 bases at V and 0 bases at J, with 7 bases between the two ends. From germline, CDR1 is SGHTA and CDR2 FQGNSA. This CDR3 has 14 residues. In DNA, the CDR3 is TGTGCCAGCAGCTTCGGGCGCAGCACAGATACGCAGTATTTT. Translated, it gives CASSFGRSTDTQYF.